This T cell receptor (beta chain) derives from a study of human T cells and chemical hapten exposure. Looking at the study overall: Variability of per-sample TCR yields stemmed mainly from small differences in pooled library volume.

General study results and limits: After DPC sensitization, TCRs above 1 in 1000 frequency showed no change.

This clonotype was recorded a few times. Its antigen is undetermined. As for time point: healthy volunteer bleed at 6 weeks. Unfractionated whole blood served as the source for total RNA extraction. MiXCR, applied by TCRdb to the RACE reads, yields one record per CDR3 protein. The sample holds tens of thousands of distinct CDR3 sequences, over 8.5% seen once. This clonotype was obtained from a male donor in good health. Some clones in this sample may be carry-over from other donors' samples. The source material was whole blood.

CDR3 sequence: CASSEENVYNSPLHF. In nucleotides, the CDR3 is TGCGCCAGCAGTGAGGAGAACGTCTATAATTCACCCCTCCACTTT. This sequence joins TRBV10-2 and TRBJ1-6; D gene unclear. The CDR3 length is 15 residues. Germline CDR1 and CDR2: WSHSY and SAAADI. V was pared by 2 bases and J by 3 bases, with 8 bases between.